This entry lists 18 T cell receptor beta chains sequenced from one sample in a study of Graves' ophthalmopathy and Graves' hyperthyroidism. The authors amplified TCR beta CDR3 regions, and they did so from RNA transcripts for repertoire sequencing. HTBI-primed first-round RT-PCR preceded second-round multiplex PCR. MiXCR, applied by TCRdb to the multiplex PCR reads, yields one record per CDR3 protein. The table has about 1.2 million distinct CDR3 sequences, less than 45% seen once. Material for sequencing was peripheral blood or thyroid tissue (not recorded which). Receptor source: an adult man with Graves' hyperthyroidism.

The V gene is TRBV20-1, the J gene TRBJ2-7; D assignment may be TRBD1 or TRBD2 (5 bases each). The ends were cut back, 2 bases at V and 9 bases at J, with 11 bases in the middle. The CDR3 is made up of 11 amino acids. CDR1 is DFQATT, CDR2 SNEGSKA, per germline (reference sequence). The CDR3 region is CSARQGGGQYF. The CDR3 DNA sequence: TGCAGTGCTAGACAGGGTGGAGGGCAGTACTTC.

This clonotype was seen a few times. The V gene is TRBV29-1, the J gene TRBJ2-5; D is ambiguous. Germline CDR1 is SQVTM and CDR2 is ANQGSEA. V lost 6 bases, J lost 0 bases, and 14 bases lay in between. This CDR3 has 14 amino acids. The CDR3 reads CSVLGETNQETQYF. The DNA for the CDR3 is TGCAGCGTCCTGGGCGAGACAAACCAAGAGACCCAGTACTTC.

The table lists this clonotype with many counts. This rearrangement joins TRBV7-9 to TRBJ1-1; the D is unclear. The germline gives CDR1 SEHNR, CDR2 FQNEAQ (reference sequence). This CDR3 comprises 14 residues. With 1 base removed from V and 1 base from J, the gap between germline ends came to 7 bases. The CDR3 DNA follows: TGTGCCAGCAGCTTAGGGGCCAAGAACACTGAAGCTTTCTTT. Translated, it gives CASSLGAKNTEAFF.

In its sample, this clonotype was seen many times. The chain couples TRBV7-6 to TRBJ1-6, with TRBD1 identical over 7 bases. CDR1 SGHVS and CDR2 FNYEAQ come from the germline V gene. V dropped 0 bases and J dropped 7; count of bases not matched to a gene: 12. This CDR3 comprises 18 residues. The DNA for the CDR3 is TGTGCCAGCAGCTTAGCGTCCGGGACAGCACCACCCAATTCACCCCTCCACTTT. This gives the protein CASSLASGTAPPNSPLHF.

Ten or more counts support this clonotype. The genes are TRBV10-3 and TRBJ1-2; 8 bases line up with TRBD1. Trimming cost V 7 bases and J 8 bases; bases outside gene matches: 15. There are 15 residues in the CDR3. Germline V gene sequence: CDR1 ENHRY, CDR2 SYGVKD. The CDR3 spells CAIMPHLGQGKGYTF. Here the CDR3 DNA reads TGTGCCATCATGCCCCATCTCGGACAGGGTAAAGGCTACACCTTC.

Concerning this clonotype: A single base separates this from a much larger clone, so it may be a read error. The chain employs TRBV25-1 and TRBJ2-7, with 12 bases identical to TRBD1. This CDR3 has 14 residues. The V segment lost 5 bases and the J segment 5 bases; nucleotides outside the gene matches: 4. Germline assignment: CDR1 MGHDK and CDR2 SYGVNS. The CDR3 nucleotides are TGTGCCAGCAGTATGGGACAGGGGGCCCACGAGCAGTACTTC. Residues: CASSMGQGAHEQYF.

This chain links TRBV10-2 with TRBJ2-5, with 10 bases identical to TRBD2. J lost 5 bases, V lost 4 bases, and 10 bases had no gene match. Germline assignment: CDR1 WSHSY and CDR2 SAAADI. There are 16 residues in the CDR3. The CDR3 loop is CASSAGLAAPVETQYF. CDR3 bases: TGCGCCAGCAGTGCCGGACTAGCGGCCCCCGTGGAGACCCAGTACTTC.

This clonotype was observed at least ten times. This rearrangement joins TRBV30 to TRBJ1-1; tentative D call: TRBD1 (5 bases). Germline V lookup: CDR1 GTSNPN, CDR2 SVGIG (reference sequence). CDR3 length: 11 amino acids. The ends were cut back, 4 bases at V and 12 bases at J, with 15 bases in the middle. CDR3 protein: CAWTGGTVPFF. As DNA, the CDR3 is TGTGCCTGGACTGGAGGGACGGTACCTTTCTTT. The whole variable domain, filled in from reference TRBV30 and TRBJ1-1, reads SQTIHQWPATLVQPVGSPLSLECTVEGTSNPNLYWYRQAAGRGLQLLFYSVGIGQISSEVPQNLSASRPQDRQFILSSKKLLLSDSGFYLCAWTGGTVPFFGQGTRLTVV.

This clonotype has a count of ten or more. V gene TRBV7-9 combines with J gene TRBJ1-2; D call uncertain. There are 13 residues in the CDR3. V gave up 5 bases and J gave up 6 bases, with 13 bases separating them. Germline-derived CDR1 and CDR2 are SEHNR and FQNEAQ (reference sequence). The CDR3 bases are TGTGCCAGCAGCAGTTGGGAGTTGAATGGCTACACCTTC. Its translation is CASSSWELNGYTF.

This clonotype appeared a few times. The CDR3 region is CASSLGLQTGLVQETQYF. The CDR3 DNA is TGCGCCAGCAGCTTGGGTCTGCAGACGGGACTAGTCCAAGAGACCCAGTACTTC. V gene TRBV5-1 combines with J gene TRBJ2-5, with TRBD2 matching over 8 bases. The V segment lost 0 bases and the J segment 1 base; nucleotides outside the gene matches: 11. The CDR3 is 18 amino acids. The germline gives CDR1 SGHRS, CDR2 YFSETQ.

The chain employs TRBV24-1 and TRBJ1-4, with a tentative D call TRBD1 (5 bases). V lost 4 bases, J lost 0 bases, and 11 bases lay in between. The V gene's germline CDR1 is KGHDR and CDR2 SFDVKD. The CDR3 contains 16 residues. The CDR3 loop reads CATSDPGTATNEKLFF. For the CDR3, the DNA is TGTGCCACCAGTGACCCGGGGACTGCAACTAATGAAAAACTGTTTTTT.

This clonotype was seen only a few times. The chain recombines TRBV5-8 with TRBJ1-1; 10 bases agree with TRBD1. Trimming at V came to 9 bases and at J to 2 bases, leaving 10 bases not matched to a gene. This CDR3 spans 15 amino acids. Germline V CDR1 and CDR2: SGHTS, YDEGEE. CDR3 protein: CATGPGQGLNTEAFF. The CDR3 DNA sequence: TGTGCCACTGGGCCGGGACAGGGGCTAAACACTGAAGCTTTCTTT.

In this sample, this clonotype turned up many times. The gene calls are TRBV7-6 and TRBJ2-7; no reliable D call. Per the germline V gene, CDR1 is SGHVS and CDR2 is FNYEAQ. V was cut by 1 base and J by 4 bases, with 14 bases left in between. The CDR3 consists of 15 residues. In DNA, the CDR3 is TGTGCCAGCAGCTTAGAAGGCAGGTCCCAATACGAGCAGTACTTC. Amino acids: CASSLEGRSQYEQYF.

This chain connects TRBV10-3 to TRBJ2-7, with 10 positions matching TRBD1. This CDR3 comprises 14 residues. After removal of 7 bases from V and 6 bases from J, the junction contained 9 bases not matched to a gene. CDR1 ENHRY and CDR2 SYGVKD come from the germline V gene. The CDR3: CAITELDRGSEQYF. For the CDR3, the DNA is TGTGCCATCACCGAGCTGGACAGGGGGTCCGAGCAGTACTTC.

This clonotype was seen more than once but under ten times. This likely comes from a read error, as the CDR3 has no conserved phenylalanine or tryptophan at its end. The chain joins TRBV20-1 to TRBJ2-7; D perhaps matches TRBD1 (6 bases). V shed 3 bases and J shed 0 bases, with 9 bases lying between them. This CDR3 has 13 residues. The germline V gene encodes CDR1 DFQATT and CDR2 SNEGSKA (reference sequence). The chain's CDR3 is CSARDRTSYEQYS. The CDR3 nucleotides are TGCAGTGCTAGGGACAGAACCTCCTACGAGCAGTACTCC.

In its sample, this clonotype was seen a few times. The chain combines TRBV6-6 with TRBJ1-3, with D maybe TRBD1 (6 bases). CDR1 and CDR2 (germline): MNHNY, SVGAGI (reference sequence). Trimming removed 6 bases at V and 0 bases at J, with 18 bases between. The CDR3 is 17 residues long. This CDR3 is CASSALGTHFSGNTIYF. CDR3 DNA sequence: TGTGCCAGCAGCGCGTTAGGGACACATTTCTCTGGAAACACCATATATTTT.

This clonotype has only a few counts. This sequence joins TRBV6-2 or TRBV6-3 and TRBJ2-2, with a weak D call TRBD2 (5 bases). CDR3 length: 15 residues. The germline V gene encodes CDR1 MNHEY and CDR2 SVGEGT. V lost 3 bases and J lost 3, with 11 bases in between. The CDR3 bases are TGTGCCAGCAGTTATAAAGGGAGATACACCGGGGAGCTGTTTTTT. It encodes CASSYKGRYTGELFF.

In this sample, this clonotype turned up many times. The chain is built from TRBV12-3 or TRBV12-4 and TRBJ2-7, with 9 bases matching TRBD2. J was trimmed by 2 bases and V by 6 bases; bases with no gene match: 2. CDR3 size: 13 residues. CDR3 region: CASRTSGTYEQYF. The DNA of the CDR3 is TGTGCCAGCAGGACTAGCGGAACCTACGAGCAGTACTTC.